Listed here is a single T cell receptor beta chain. The antigen is undetermined. Data came from immunoSEQ multiplex PCR; TCRdb stores just in-frame clones and leaves some out. The sample includes around 150,000 clones, roughly 90% of them seen just once. This entry is derived from a study of cytomegalovirus exposure and HLA in healthy donors. Study results and caveats: That first-cohort TCR clusters tended to co-occur in the 120 or so validation repertoires was found in a later analysis. While the bulk of TCR sequences proved rare, some public TCRs turned up in many donors.

The CDR3 is 13 amino acids. The V gene's germline CDR1 is SGHNT and CDR2 YYREEE (reference sequence). The germline V and J ends were trimmed by 0 bases and 10 bases, with 8 bases remaining between them. The sample comprised PBMCs. The source is a woman aged 25 to 39 in good health and CMV-seronegative. The chain uses TRBV5-4 and TRBJ1-6; D call uncertain. CDR3 in amino acids: CASSLASTSPLHF. Written as DNA, the CDR3 is TGTGCCAGCAGCTTGGCCTCTACGTCACCCCTCCACTTT.